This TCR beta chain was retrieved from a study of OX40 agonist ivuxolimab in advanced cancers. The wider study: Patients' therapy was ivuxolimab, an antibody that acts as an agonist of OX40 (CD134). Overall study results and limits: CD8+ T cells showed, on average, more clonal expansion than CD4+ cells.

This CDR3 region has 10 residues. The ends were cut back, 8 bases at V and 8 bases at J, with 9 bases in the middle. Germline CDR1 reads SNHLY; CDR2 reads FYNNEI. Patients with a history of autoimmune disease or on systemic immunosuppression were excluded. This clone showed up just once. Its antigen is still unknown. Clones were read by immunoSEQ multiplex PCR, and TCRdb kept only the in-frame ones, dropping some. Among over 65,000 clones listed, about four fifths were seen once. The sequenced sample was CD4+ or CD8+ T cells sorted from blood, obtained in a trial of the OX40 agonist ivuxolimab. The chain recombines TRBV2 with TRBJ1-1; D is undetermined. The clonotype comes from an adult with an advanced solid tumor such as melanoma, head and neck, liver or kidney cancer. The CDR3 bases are TGTGCCAGCCTCACGGGGGAAGCTTTCTTT. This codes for CASLTGEAFF.